Listed below are T cell receptor beta chains from one sample, sequenced in a study of T-cell memory formation after mild COVID-19. TCRdb itself ran the 5' RACE reads through MiXCR, one entry per CDR3 protein. The sample lists nearly 110,000 distinct CDR3 sequences; around 12% were seen once. Input material: PBMCs or a T cell subset sorted from them (not recorded which). All receptors derive from an adult woman who had mild COVID-19 (a few samples of this study predate the infection). Cell type and time point are not known. Both conserved end residues are trimmed from each CDR3. Only part of the rows carry a size: once, few, many, or a class if the clone is expanded.

size	V	J	CDR3
NA	TRBV3-1	TRBJ2-7	ASSQDAGQGVYEQY
few	TRBV14	TRBJ2-1	ASSQREGVNEQF
few	TRBV12-3/TRBV12-4	TRBJ1-4	ASGTVRNAEKLF
few	TRBV24-1	TRBJ2-1	ATRDSYNEQF
few	TRBV7-9	TRBJ2-7	ASRGLAESSYEQY
many	TRBV7-9	TRBJ2-5	ASSSSLQAVKETQY
NA	TRBV2	TRBJ1-2	ASSEGRQGYYGYT
NA	TRBV10-3	TRBJ2-7	AISEPDRLPLNEQY
few	TRBV6-2/TRBV6-3	TRBJ1-5	ASSKGGKQPQH
NA	TRBV2	TRBJ2-5	ASSDYGYETQY
few	TRBV4-1	TRBJ2-1	ASSQGGLAGPYNEQF
NA	TRBV12-3/TRBV12-4	TRBJ2-3	ASSTPAGTSGSTDTQY
few	TRBV7-9	TRBJ2-1	ASSPPQSLSESWGGYNEQF
NA	TRBV7-6	TRBJ1-5	ASSSGQGLVGQPQH
few	TRBV7-9	TRBJ2-1	ASSHRGEQF
NA	TRBV7-9	TRBJ2-5	ASSPGARETQY
few	TRBV3-1	TRBJ1-1	ASSRRTYRDLVGDTEAF
NA	TRBV13	TRBJ2-7	ASSSHRGEQY
NA	TRBV12-3/TRBV12-4	TRBJ2-7	ASSLVLLHEQY
few	TRBV27	TRBJ1-5	ASSLISPGGGGNQPQH
NA	TRBV4-3	TRBJ2-3	ASSQDPAGGPEDTQY
few	TRBV7-9	TRBJ2-7	ASTPSGAYEQY
few	TRBV5-1	TRBJ1-1	ASSQPTDRENPGTEAF
many	TRBV12-5	TRBJ1-1	ASGLVSPSLNTEAF
few	TRBV29-1	TRBJ2-1	SVEWDRPSYNEQF
NA	TRBV7-9	TRBJ2-1	ASSNPLRSYNEQF
few	TRBV7-9	TRBJ2-2	ARSSGANTGELF
NA	TRBV5-1	TRBJ1-1	ASSLVSATEAF
NA	TRBV27	TRBJ1-1	ASSYAGRTEAF
many	TRBV12-3/TRBV12-4	TRBJ2-7	ASSLAGQGWSYEQY
NA	TRBV19	TRBJ1-1	ASSRGGLNTEAF
many	TRBV7-9	TRBJ2-7	ASSSGGDPAYEQY
NA	TRBV6-2/TRBV6-3	TRBJ2-7	FSSYSTGSYEQY
few	TRBV9	TRBJ2-3	ASSAHTGKDSDTQY
NA	TRBV19	TRBJ1-2	ASSYGETNYGYT
many	TRBV12-3/TRBV12-4	TRBJ2-7	ASSLRLAELGEQY
NA	TRBV5-1	TRBJ2-7	ASSLAPSEAGAYEQY
many	TRBV20-1	TRBJ2-7	SATRSSGGNSYEQY
NA	TRBV7-9	TRBJ2-7	ASSFPDRAYEQY
few	TRBV27	TRBJ2-2	ASSPGRGAGELF
NA	TRBV2	TRBJ1-2	ASGKTGEASGDAFGYGYT